A single TCR beta chain is shown here with its context. Assignments of participants to cohorts depended upon their own reported clinical history. Per germline, CDR1 LGHDT and CDR2 YNNKEL (reference sequence). The CDR3 runs to 22 residues. V shed 0 bases and J shed 5 bases, with 35 bases lying between them. Profiled with immunoSEQ multiplex PCR; TCRdb holds only in-frame clones, not every one. The sample includes approximately 340,000 clones, approximately 91% of them seen just once. This record belongs to a study of blood T cell repertoires in COVID-19. The overall study: PBMCs, B-cell-depleted T cells, or T cells were the source of the cDNA or gDNA that made up the material.

The material sequenced was PBMCs or T cells enriched from blood (not recorded which). The TCR comes from a woman in her 40s who had been exposed to COVID-19. This chain uses TRBV3-1 (or the pseudogene TRBV3-2) with TRBJ2-7, with D tentatively TRBD1 (9 bases). The CDR3, as DNA: TGTGCCAGCAGCCAAGAATCCCGACGGGGGGGCGTCGGCGGGGGACAGGGTCACGAGCAGTACTTC. Protein sequence: CASSQESRRGGVGGGQGHEQYF.